The 32 T cell receptor beta chains below were found in one sample sequenced in a study of cytomegalovirus exposure and HLA in healthy donors. PCR amplification relied on 60 Vbeta primers (plus 13 Jbeta primers). TCRdb's copy holds only in-frame clones and misses some; the assay was immunoSEQ multiplex PCR. The top ten hold over 2% of the sample, which has approximately 150,000 clones, 80% to 85% seen once. Sequencing input: PBMCs. The receptors here all came from a boy aged 2 to 10 in good health and CMV-seronegative.

The chain is built from TRBV6-6 and TRBJ2-7; TRBD1 matches 8 bases. Germline CDR1 reads MNHNY; CDR2 reads SVGAGI (reference sequence). Trimming cost V 10 bases and J 3 bases; bases outside gene matches: 8. The CDR3 length is 13 residues. CDR3 residues: CATKQGDLYEQYF. The CDR3 coding sequence is TGTGCCACGAAACAGGGGGATCTCTACGAGCAGTACTTC.

This clone has only a few counts. This sequence joins TRBV5-4 and TRBJ1-4, with 7 bases that match TRBD1. CDR1 is SGHNT and CDR2 is YYREEE in the germline V gene (reference sequence). The CDR3 extends over 15 amino acids. J gave up 2 bases and V 5 bases, and 6 bases lay outside the gene matches. In DNA, the CDR3 is TGTGCCAGCAGTTTACCGGGACAGACTAATGAAAAACTGTTTTTT. As protein: CASSLPGQTNEKLFF.

The chain couples TRBV7-6 to TRBJ1-4; D is undetermined. CDR3 size: 15 residues. Trimming stripped 4 bases from V and 0 bases from J, with 9 bases between. CDR1 is SGHVS, CDR2 FNYEAQ, per germline. The CDR3 coding sequence is TGTGCCAGCAGCTCAGAACCTGCAACTAATGAAAAACTGTTTTTT. This translates into CASSSEPATNEKLFF.

This clone turned up a few times. An end of the junction does not agree with germline; a read error may underlie this. The CDR3 region is CSVEGDSHEQYF. In DNA form, the CDR3 reads TGCAGCGTTGAAGGTGACTCCCACGAGCAGTACTTC. V and J are TRBV29-1 and TRBJ2-7; no firm D call. This CDR3 is 12 amino acids long. Germline V gene sequence: CDR1 SQVTM, CDR2 ANQGSEA.

This clone was recorded once. V and J are TRBV7-6 and TRBJ2-7; TRBD1 matches at 8 bases. CDR1 and CDR2 from the germline V gene are SGHVS and FNYEAQ. This CDR3 is 15 amino acids long. V was clipped by 5 bases and J by 2 bases; unmatched bases: 8. In DNA, the CDR3 is TGTGCCAGCAGCCTGAGGGACAGGAACCCCTACGAGCAGTACTTC. Its translation is CASSLRDRNPYEQYF.

This clone was seen once. V gene TRBV6-5 combines with J gene TRBJ2-7, with D uncertain. Trimming shortened V by 2 bases and J by 6 bases, and 14 bases separated the two germline ends. Germline V gene sequence: CDR1 MNHEY, CDR2 SVGAGI. The CDR3 is 14 amino acids. CDR3 DNA sequence: TGTGCCAGCAGTTACCTTCAAAGGAGTGGCGAGCAGTACTTC. Residues: CASSYLQRSGEQYF.

The genes are TRBV29-1 and TRBJ1-1; D is possibly TRBD1 (6 bases). Germline CDR1 is SQVTM and CDR2 is ANQGSEA. Trimming stripped 6 bases from V and 1 base from J, with 9 bases between. The length of the CDR3 is 12 residues. CDR3 region: CSVQGPNTEAFF. DNA for the CDR3: TGCAGCGTACAGGGCCCGAACACTGAAGCTTTCTTT.

The V call is TRBV25-1, the J call TRBJ1-1, with D unresolved. V was shortened by 1 base and J by 6 bases, with 9 bases between the two germline ends. The V gene's germline CDR1 is MGHDK and CDR2 SYGVNS. This CDR3 region has 13 residues. CDR3 amino acids: CASSEFGLAEAFF. Written as DNA, the CDR3 is TGTGCCAGCAGTGAATTCGGGTTAGCTGAAGCTTTCTTT.

Of note for this clone: At one boundary the junction diverges from the germline segment, which might be a read error. The sample holds other DNA sequences that translate to the same CDR3. V is TRBV6-1 and J is TRBJ1-2; tentatively, D is TRBD1 (5 bases). The CDR3 extends over 14 amino acids. From germline, CDR1 is MNHNS and CDR2 SASEGT. This chain's CDR3 is CASSEGQSNYGYTF. In nucleotides, the CDR3 is TGTGCCAGCAGTGAAGGACAGTCTAACTATGGCTACACTTTC.

This chain uses TRBV4-2 with TRBJ2-1, with 10 bases fitting TRBD2. The CDR3 has 15 residues. The V gene end was trimmed by 0 bases and the J gene end by 12 bases; junction bases not matched to a gene: 8. Germline loops: CDR1 LGHNA, CDR2 YNFKEQ. The CDR3 is CASSQDKRGGLGQFF. The CDR3 DNA reads as TGTGCCAGCAGCCAAGATAAGCGGGGGGGCCTTGGGCAGTTCTTC.

This chain uses TRBV2 with TRBJ1-4; a weak D match, TRBD1 (5 bases). Per germline, CDR1 SNHLY and CDR2 FYNNEI. V shed 7 bases and J shed 7 bases, with 16 bases lying between them. This CDR3 comprises 14 residues. CDR3 nucleotides: TGTGCCAGCACTGAGCAGGGTATGACTGAAAAACTGTTTTTT. This encodes CASTEQGMTEKLFF.

This chain uses TRBV4-1 with TRBJ2-7, with 7 bases identical to TRBD1. Germline V gene lookup returns CDR1 MGHRA and CDR2 YSYEKL. J was trimmed by 0 bases and V by 5 bases; bases with no gene match: 4. The CDR3 sequence is 14 residues long. CDR3 protein: CASSETGNSYEQYF. Written as DNA, the CDR3 is TGCGCCAGCAGCGAGACAGGGAACTCCTACGAGCAGTACTTC.

The rearrangement joins TRBV29-1 to TRBJ2-1; tentatively, D is TRBD2 (6 bases). The germline V and J ends were trimmed by 0 bases and 3 bases, with 12 bases remaining between them. Germline CDR1 SQVTM, CDR2 ANQGSEA. This CDR3 is 15 amino acids long. The CDR3 nucleotides are TGCAGCGTTGAAGATGGGACTCTGGTCTACAATGAGCAGTTCTTC. This translates into CSVEDGTLVYNEQFF.

The J gene is TRBJ2-1, the V gene TRBV5-4, with D possibly matching TRBD2 (6 bases). The CDR3 consists of 12 residues. Trimming left V 4 bases short and J 9 bases short, with 11 bases between. Per germline, CDR1 SGHNT and CDR2 YYREEE (reference sequence). The CDR3 spells CASSQEGREQFF. CDR3 nucleotides: TGTGCCAGCAGCCAGGAGGGACGTGAGCAGTTCTTC. Combining the CDR3 with reference TRBV5-4 and TRBJ2-1 gives the whole variable domain ETGVTQSPTHLIKTRGQQVTLRCSSQSGHNTVSWYQQALGQGPQFIFQYYREEENGRGNFPPRFSGLQFPNYSSELNVNALELDDSALYLCASSQEGREQFFGPGTRLTVL.

The genes are TRBV6-5 and TRBJ1-5, with 8 positions matching TRBD1. V was clipped by 0 bases and J by 6 bases; unmatched bases: 1. The germline CDR1 and CDR2 sequences are MNHEY and SVGAGI. The CDR3 has 14 amino acids. This chain's CDR3 is CASSYSQGAQPQHF. The CDR3 nucleotides read TGTGCCAGCAGTTACTCGCAGGGGGCTCAGCCCCAGCATTTT.

The CDR3 nucleotides are TGTGCCAGCAGTCCCCCCGGACAGTTGACGTACGAGCAGTACTTC. Translation gives CASSPPGQLTYEQYF. The genes are TRBV6-6 and TRBJ2-7; D perhaps matches TRBD1 (6 bases). Germline V gene data show CDR1 as MNHNY and CDR2 as SVGAGI (reference sequence). V was pared by 5 bases and J by 4 bases, with 18 bases between. CDR3 length: 15 residues.

This chain joins TRBV4-1 and TRBJ2-3, with a tentative D call TRBD2 (5 bases). In germline, CDR1 is MGHRA, CDR2 YSYEKL. Trimming cost V 0 bases and J 2 bases, with 15 bases left between them. This CDR3 comprises 17 residues. The CDR3 protein is CASSQDLRAFTTDTQYF. CDR3 nucleotides: TGCGCCAGCAGCCAAGATCTGAGGGCGTTCACCACAGATACGCAGTATTTT.

This sequence joins TRBV7-3 and TRBJ2-1; 8 nucleotides match TRBD2. The CDR3 is 15 amino acids. The J segment lost 12 bases and the V segment lost 4 bases, leaving 14 bases of the junction unmatched. CDR1 and CDR2 (germline): SGHTA, FQGTGA. CDR3 coding DNA: TGTGCCAGCAGCTCGGGCAGCGGGAGTGGGCATGGGCAGTTCTTC. Its translation is CASSSGSGSGHGQFF.

V is TRBV18 and J is TRBJ1-3, with TRBD1 matching 8 bases. This CDR3 region has 20 residues. The V and J ends lost 3 bases and 4 bases, in that order; junction bases with no gene match: 20. Germline-derived CDR1 and CDR2 are KGHSH and LQKENI. The CDR3 nucleotides are TGTGCCAGCTCACCCCGCTTTTTATCGTATCGGGACAGGAGAGGAAACACCATATATTTT. Amino acid sequence: CASSPRFLSYRDRRGNTIYF.

The chain is built from TRBV7-3 and TRBJ2-1; the D is unclear. Trimming pared 1 base from V and 5 bases from J, leaving 6 bases between. CDR1 is SGHTA and CDR2 is FQGTGA in the germline V gene. There are 13 residues in the CDR3. The CDR3 nucleotides are TGTGCCAGCAGCTTAAAACCGGACAATGAGCAGTTCTTC. Amino acid sequence: CASSLKPDNEQFF.

The J gene is TRBJ2-3, the V gene TRBV27; 9 bases agree with TRBD1. The germline gives CDR1 MNHEY, CDR2 SMNVEV (reference sequence). The CDR3 covers 17 residues. The V and J ends lost 3 bases and 4 bases, in that order; junction bases with no gene match: 11. The CDR3 DNA reads TGTGCCAGCAGTTTCCTGAACAGGGGGCTGACGGCAGATACGCAGTATTTT. Amino acid sequence: CASSFLNRGLTADTQYF.

This chain connects TRBV28 to TRBJ2-5; 10 bases fit TRBD2. The junction had 8 bases not matched to a gene; V was cut back by 3 bases and J by 4 bases. The germline V gene encodes CDR1 MDHEN and CDR2 SYDVKM. The CDR3 is 16 residues long. CDR3: CASSFGAGGPGETQYF. The CDR3 nucleotides are TGTGCCAGCAGTTTTGGAGCGGGAGGGCCAGGAGAGACCCAGTACTTC.

The chain employs TRBV6-1 and TRBJ1-6; D is ambiguous. Per germline, CDR1 MNHNS and CDR2 SASEGT. The germline V and J ends were trimmed by 4 bases and 6 bases, with 10 bases remaining between them. The CDR3 length is 14 residues. The CDR3 loop is CASSAGSSNSPLHF. CDR3 nucleotides: TGTGCCAGCAGTGCGGGGAGTTCTAATTCACCCCTCCACTTT.

This clone was recorded only once. J is TRBJ2-5 and V is TRBV18; TRBD2 agrees at 8 bases. V trimming: 3 bases; J trimming: 2 bases; junction bases outside the gene matches: 11. Germline values: CDR1 KGHSH, CDR2 LQKENI. The CDR3 sequence is 17 residues long. CDR3 protein: CASSPLEVVAGQETQYF. Here the CDR3 DNA reads TGTGCCAGCTCACCCCTCGAGGTGGTAGCGGGGCAAGAGACCCAGTACTTC.

The genes are TRBV7-2 and TRBJ2-5, with D possibly TRBD1 on 7 matching bases. The J call may be mistaken, given a closer DNA end match to TRBJ2-7. Germline V gene data show CDR1 as SGHTA and CDR2 as FQGNSA. CDR3 length: 13 residues. This chain's CDR3 is CASSARQGLEQYF. The CDR3 coding sequence is TGTGCCAGCAGCGCGCGACAGGGACTCGAGCAGTACTTC.

The rearrangement uses TRBV5-1 and TRBJ1-3; tentatively, D is TRBD1 (6 bases). Germline assignment: CDR1 SGHRS and CDR2 YFSETQ. V was shortened by 5 bases and J by 1 base, with 13 bases between the two germline ends. This CDR3 spans 15 amino acids. The CDR3 DNA sequence: TGCGCCAGCAGTGCAGACAGGCTATCTGGAAACACCATATATTTT. It encodes CASSADRLSGNTIYF.

The chain combines TRBV10-2 with TRBJ1-4, with a possible D match to TRBD1 (6 bases). CDR3 size: 15 residues. The V and J ends lost 8 bases and 7 bases respectively, with 20 bases between them. Germline V lookup: CDR1 WSHSY, CDR2 SAAADI. CDR3 DNA: TGCGCCAGCGGGGGCCAGGGACGGGACACTGAAAAACTGTTTTTT. Translation gives CASGGQGRDTEKLFF.

The J gene is TRBJ2-5, the V gene TRBV7-8, with D possibly matching TRBD2 (5 bases). There are 13 residues in the CDR3. Germline CDR1 is SGHVS and CDR2 is FQNEAQ. Trimming pared 2 bases from V and 5 bases from J, leaving 9 bases between. The CDR3 bases are TGTGCCAGCAGCTTAATGACGGGGGAGACCCAGTACTTC. Translated, it gives CASSLMTGETQYF.

The chain combines TRBV9 with TRBJ2-3; 7 nucleotides agree with TRBD1. Trimming took 4 bases from V and 2 from J; bases not matched to a gene: 7. The CDR3 has 15 amino acids. CDR1 and CDR2 (germline): SGDLS, YYNGEE. CDR3 amino acids: CASSSGTESTDTQYF. DNA of the CDR3: TGTGCCAGCAGCTCCGGGACAGAGTCCACAGATACGCAGTATTTT.

This chain connects TRBV9 to TRBJ2-2; TRBD2 matches at 7 bases. Trimming removed 1 base from V and 3 bases from J; junction bases left unmatched: 9. The CDR3 length is 17 residues. Germline V CDR1 and CDR2: SGDLS, YYNGEE. The CDR3 DNA reads TGTGCCAGCAGCGTACTCGCGGGAGTATTGGACACCGGGGAGCTGTTTTTT. Translated: CASSVLAGVLDTGELFF. Variable domain in full (rest from reference TRBV9 and TRBJ2-2): DSGVTQTPKHLITATGQRVTLRCSPRSGDLSVYWYQQSLDQGLQFLIQYYNGEERAKGNILERFSAQQFPDLHSELNLSSLELGDSALYFCASSVLAGVLDTGELFFGEGSRLTVL.

The chain is built from TRBV7-6 and TRBJ1-3; a possible D gene is TRBD1 (6 bases). The CDR3 contains 15 residues. Trimming removed 2 bases from V and 3 bases from J, with 11 bases in between. Germline lookup yields CDR1 SGHVS and CDR2 FNYEAQ. In nucleotides, the CDR3 is TGTGCCAGCAGCTTATCAGGGGCCCGTGGAAACACCATATATTTT. Translated: CASSLSGARGNTIYF. Full variable domain (outside the CDR3, taken from reference TRBV7-6 and TRBJ1-3): GAGVSQSPRYKVTKRGQDVALRCDPISGHVSLYWYRQALGQGPEFLTYFNYEAQQDKSGLPNDRFSAERPEGSISTLTIQRTEQRDSAMYRCASSLSGARGNTIYFGEGSWLTVV.

The chain uses TRBV6-1 and TRBJ2-7, with 10 bases that match TRBD2. Trimming removed 3 bases from V and 0 bases from J; junction bases left unmatched: 11. Germline loops: CDR1 MNHNS, CDR2 SASEGT. The CDR3 is 18 residues long. CDR3 residues: CASSDNFLAGGSSYEQYF. CDR3 nucleotides: TGTGCCAGCAGTGATAATTTCTTAGCGGGAGGTAGCTCCTACGAGCAGTACTTC.